This TCR beta chain was captured by sequencing in a study of tumor and adjacent non-tumor tissue in lung cancer (dated by TCRdb to 2017 to 2018). With respect to the entire study: By cancer type, the cohort comprised about 13 adenocarcinoma patients, 2 squamous cell carcinoma patients and 1 small cell lung cancer patient. TCRbeta CDR3 sequencing was performed on thirty paired specimens, with one tumor sample and one normal lung sample collected per patient. The 15 or so patients were aged roughly 31 to 85 years, included ten or so men and 5 women, and had TNM stage I to III disease. Sequencing produced more than 100,000,000 productive TCRbeta reads in total, an average of approximately 4.5 million reads per sample. The study compared bulk TCRbeta repertoires from lung tumor tissue and matched distant non-tumor lung tissue of under 16 lung cancer patients. General study outcomes and caveats: Neither the sequencing platform nor unique molecular identifiers are mentioned in the methods. Because peripheral blood was not sequenced, blood TCRbeta repertoires in the lung cancer patients of the study were not examined. The top 100 clones made up a significantly larger cumulative share of the repertoire in normal lung than in tumor tissue. Significantly higher TCR diversity (inverse Simpson) was observed in tumor tissue than in normal lung tissue (431.37 vs 166.20, P = 0.0075, Mann-Whitney U test). TCR diversity was significantly higher in younger patients, and higher tumor TCR diversity was associated with shorter overall and disease-free survival. With only around 15 patients in the cohort, the authors noted that larger samples and more detailed clinical data are needed.

The CDR3 covers 13 residues, taking in both the cysteine and the phenylalanine. Just the 39-base CDR3 DNA is kept, in frame starting at base 1. The trim is 1 base for V and 7 bases for J, with a gap of 11 bases between the germline ends. Reading the germline V gene (reference sequence) gives CDR1 GTSNPN and CDR2 SVGIG. The library was prepared using multiplex PCR. TCRdb names Illumina HiSeq 2500 as the instrument used. TCRbeta libraries were constructed through three rounds of nested PCR with primers (Table S4) according to protocols adapted from ARM-PCR. Before sequencing, PCR products of 200-500 bp were excised from the gel and purified with the QIAquick gel extraction kit. As for the authors' bioinformatics: Reads were cleaned with Trimmomatic, merged with FLASH into complete CDR3 sequences, and assigned to V(D)J germline segments with MiTCR. Clonal diversity was computed as the inverse Simpson's index with VDJtools. Productive reads were defined as in-frame sequences without a premature stop codon. TCRdb trimmed public reads at Q25 via fastp, called clones via MiXCR and kept in-frame beta chains. Here each entry gathers all rows of one CDR3 protein and keeps the most common genes and DNA. The V and J calls, along with clone size, are taken from TCRdb and not from the paper's own processing. For this sample the table gives some 80,000 distinct CDR3 sequences, of which less than 85% were detected only once. The ten largest clonotypes hold almost 40% of the sample.

RNA was extracted from bulk unsorted tissue and checked for quality with a NanoDrop ND-1000 and an Agilent 2100. For the normal lung samples, distant non-tumor tissue was collected more than 3 cm away from the tumor edge. Donors were newly diagnosed lung cancer patients admitted for thoracic surgery in China between August and November 2014, without prior chemotherapy. The study excluded patients who had received radiotherapy or chemotherapy before or who had another cancer at the same time. Surgical tissue pieces of about 1-2.1 cm3 were preserved in RNAlater solution and stored at -80 °C until use. Turning to this clonotype: Its antigen remains unidentified. Base qualities are not at hand, and no much larger clone is one base apart.

Material for sequencing was distant non-tumor lung tissue. The TCR originated in a man in his sixties or seventies with non-small cell lung cancer. This receptor chain uses TRBV30 and TRBJ2-4; the D gene remains uncertain. The sequenced DNA: TGTGCCTGGAGTGCCTGGACCGGGAACATTCAGTACTTC. Its protein product is CAWSAWTGNIQYF.